Below, 20 T cell receptor beta chains from the same sample are listed, as sequenced in a study of identical twins. One entry per CDR3 protein results from TCRdb running MiXCR on the 5' RACE reads. This table has 310,000 or so distinct CDR3 sequences, more than 6.5% appearing once. In addition, the sample was reused for a study of yellow fever vaccine responses in identical twins.

The sample taken for sequencing was memory (CD45RO+) T cells sorted from blood. The receptors originated from a woman aged 18-29 years in good health.

This clonotype was seen more than once but under ten times. The chain recombines TRBV7-9 with TRBJ1-1, with TRBD1 matching over 7 bases. The CDR3 runs to 15 residues. Germline-derived CDR1 and CDR2 are SEHNR and FQNEAQ (reference sequence). Unmatched junction bases numbered 9, after V lost 3 bases and J lost 5 bases. This CDR3 reads CASSLGLQGVTEAFF. The CDR3 DNA is TGTGCCAGCAGCTTGGGGTTGCAGGGGGTAACTGAAGCTTTCTTT.

The J gene is TRBJ2-7, the V gene TRBV3-1; D is unclear. The CDR3 length is 16 residues. Germline loops: CDR1 LGHDT, CDR2 YNNKEL (reference sequence). V dropped 4 bases and J dropped 1 base, with 17 bases sitting between them. CDR3 region: CASSPTTGGGSYEQYF. The CDR3 DNA sequence: TGTGCCAGCAGCCCGACGACGGGTGGTGGATCCTACGAGCAGTACTTC.

This clonotype has a handful of counts. The rearrangement uses TRBV24-1 and TRBJ1-2; TRBD1 matches 10 bases. The junction had 5 bases not matched to a gene; V was cut back by 2 bases and J by 6 bases. The germline gives CDR1 KGHDR, CDR2 SFDVKD. This CDR3 comprises 15 residues. The CDR3 DNA reads TGTGCCACCAGTGATTCGGGGACAGGGGTGGATGGCTACACCTTC. Translated: CATSDSGTGVDGYTF.

This clonotype was seen more than once but under ten times. The chain uses TRBV28 and TRBJ2-7; 7 nucleotides match TRBD2. The germline V gene encodes CDR1 MDHEN and CDR2 SYDVKM. This CDR3 region has 15 residues. V was pared by 3 bases and J by 6 bases, with 11 bases of the junction left unmatched. The CDR3 here is CASSFRGRANSEQYF. CDR3 sequence (DNA): TGTGCCAGCAGTTTTCGGGGGAGGGCCAACTCCGAGCAGTACTTC.

This clonotype was seen at least ten times. V and J are TRBV29-1 and TRBJ1-1, with D maybe TRBD1 (5 bases). CDR1 is SQVTM, CDR2 ANQGSEA, per germline. This CDR3 is built from 12 residues. V lost 7 bases and J lost 7, with 16 bases in between. CDR3 nucleotides: TGCAGCGCTCGTTTAGGGGAGCGTGAAGCTTTCTTT. Translated, it gives CSARLGEREAFF.

This clonotype was seen only a few times. This CDR3 is CASSQAFGELFF. The CDR3 coding sequence is TGTGCCAGCAGCCAAGCATTCGGGGAGCTGTTTTTT. This sequence joins TRBV3-1 and TRBJ2-2; D not certain. Trimming took 1 base from V and 7 from J, leaving 4 bases between them. In germline, CDR1 is LGHDT, CDR2 YNNKEL (reference sequence). This CDR3 is 12 amino acids long.

The chain employs TRBV28 and TRBJ1-1, with 8 bases aligning to TRBD1. The junction had 3 bases not matched to a gene; V was cut back by 3 bases and J by 3 bases. The CDR3 consists of 14 residues. Germline-derived CDR1 and CDR2 are MDHEN and SYDVKM. CDR3 DNA sequence: TGTGCCAGCAGTTTGTACAGGGGGTACACTGAAGCTTTCTTT. Protein product: CASSLYRGYTEAFF.

The genes are TRBV20-1 and TRBJ2-3; TRBD1 or TRBD2 may be the D gene (5 bases each). The V and J ends lost 7 bases and 1 base respectively, with 21 bases between them. From germline, CDR1 is DFQATT and CDR2 SNEGSKA (reference sequence). The CDR3 contains 16 residues. The CDR3: CSVKEGSYGGTDTQYF. The CDR3 nucleotides are TGCAGTGTTAAAGAGGGGTCCTACGGGGGCACAGATACGCAGTATTTT.

A word on this clonotype: An end of the junction does not agree with germline; a read error may underlie this. This chain connects TRBV7-3 to TRBJ2-5; D is undetermined. Germline V CDR1 and CDR2: SGHTA, FQGTGA. The CDR3 is 13 amino acids. The CDR3 spells CASILVDQETQYF. The CDR3 DNA reads as TGTGCCAGCATCTTAGTAGATCAAGAGACCCAGTACTTC.

The sample holds a few counts of this clonotype. The chain employs TRBV6-5 and TRBJ2-7; 9 bases are shared with TRBD2. Unmatched junction bases numbered 3, after V lost 4 bases and J lost 2 bases. The length of the CDR3 is 14 residues. CDR1 MNHEY and CDR2 SVGAGI come from the germline V gene. CDR3 DNA sequence: TGTGCCAGCAGTTCTAGCGGGGACCCCTACGAGCAGTACTTC. As protein: CASSSSGDPYEQYF.

This clonotype was seen only a few times. V gene TRBV10-2 combines with J gene TRBJ1-6; 12 bases agree with TRBD1. Germline V gene lookup returns CDR1 WSHSY and CDR2 SAAADI. The V segment lost 0 bases and the J segment 9 bases; nucleotides outside the gene matches: 9. The CDR3 contains 18 residues. The CDR3 is CASSESGQGALGLSPLHF. The CDR3 DNA reads as TGCGCCAGCAGTGAGTCGGGACAGGGGGCGCTTGGACTTTCACCCCTCCACTTT.

The chain's CDR3 is CASSLTSSGELFF. Written as DNA, the CDR3 is TGTGCCAGCAGCTTAACGTCCTCCGGGGAGCTGTTTTTT. The chain couples TRBV5-4 to TRBJ2-2; no definite D call. Germline CDR1 SGHNT, CDR2 YYREEE (reference sequence). V gave up 2 bases and J gave up 6 bases, with 8 bases separating them. The CDR3 consists of 13 residues.

This clonotype was observed a few times. The chain carries TRBV6-1 and TRBJ1-2, with D maybe TRBD1 (6 bases). From germline, CDR1 is MNHNS and CDR2 SASEGT. V shed 8 bases and J shed 5 bases, with 15 bases lying between them. This CDR3 comprises 13 residues. CDR3: CASQGGVRYGYTF. Here the CDR3 DNA reads TGTGCCAGCCAAGGGGGGGTTAGGTATGGCTACACCTTC.

The sample holds many counts of this clonotype. V and J are TRBV10-3 and TRBJ2-1, with TRBD2 as a possible D gene (5 bases). The germline V gene encodes CDR1 ENHRY and CDR2 SYGVKD. CDR3 length: 11 amino acids. V dropped 4 bases and J dropped 15 bases, with 13 bases sitting between them. CDR3 DNA sequence: TGTGCCATCAGTGGTGGGAGTTCCTCGTTCTTC. It yields the protein CAISGGSSSFF.

In this sample, this clonotype turned up a few times. The V gene is TRBV5-1, the J gene TRBJ2-3; 7 bases map to TRBD2. V lost 4 bases to trimming and J lost 4 bases; unmatched junction nucleotides: 12. The CDR3 extends over 16 amino acids. Germline values: CDR1 SGHRS, CDR2 YFSETQ. CDR3 sequence: CASSIPTSPFADTQYF. DNA for the CDR3: TGCGCCAGCAGCATCCCGACTAGCCCCTTCGCAGATACGCAGTATTTT.

The table lists this clonotype with many counts. This chain connects TRBV5-1 to TRBJ2-2; D uncertain. The CDR3 spans 15 residues. Germline CDR1 is SGHRS and CDR2 is YFSETQ. V dropped 0 bases and J dropped 2 bases, with 8 bases sitting between them. CDR3 DNA sequence: TGCGCCAGCAGCTTGGTCCAGGAAAACACCGGGGAGCTGTTTTTT. Protein product: CASSLVQENTGELFF.

Of note for this clonotype: The junction differs from germline at one of its ends, possibly a read error. This chain links TRBV27 with TRBJ2-1; tentative D call: TRBD2 (6 bases). Germline V lookup: CDR1 MNHEY, CDR2 SMNVEV (reference sequence). The length of the CDR3 is 14 residues. The CDR3 sequence: CAGSTGSSYNEQFF. CDR3 in DNA: TGTGCCGGCAGCACCGGGAGCTCCTACAATGAGCAGTTCTTC.

The table lists this clonotype with a few counts. The chain joins TRBV29-1 to TRBJ1-5; D is undetermined. Germline V gene sequence: CDR1 SQVTM, CDR2 ANQGSEA. The CDR3 contains 12 residues. V was clipped by 4 bases and J by 3 bases, with 7 bases between them. The DNA of the CDR3 is TGCAGCGTTGGGACGGACAATCAGCCCCAGCATTTT. It specifies CSVGTDNQPQHF.

This clonotype was recorded at least ten times. DNA for the CDR3: TGCGCCAGCAGCCCTACTAGAAAAGAGACCCAGTACTTC. Translated: CASSPTRKETQYF. V gene TRBV5-1 combines with J gene TRBJ2-5, with D possibly TRBD2 on 5 matching bases. The V and J ends lost 4 bases and 3 bases respectively, with 10 bases between them. The CDR3 contains 13 residues. Germline CDR1 reads SGHRS; CDR2 reads YFSETQ.

This clonotype was seen repeatedly, ten times or more. The V call is TRBV5-5, the J call TRBJ2-2; D may be TRBD1 (6 bases). The CDR3 is 15 residues long. Deletions cut 4 bases from V and 3 bases from J, with 13 bases between. The germline gives CDR1 SGHKS, CDR2 YYEKEE (reference sequence). CDR3 sequence (DNA): TGTGCCAGCAGCCCACAGGGATCCCACACCGGGGAGCTGTTTTTT. This encodes CASSPQGSHTGELFF. Drawing the rest from reference TRBV5-5 and TRBJ2-2, the complete variable domain is DAGVTQSPTHLIKTRGQQVTLRCSPISGHKSVSWYQQVLGQGPQFIFQYYEKEERGRGNFPDRFSARQFPNYSSELNVNALLLGDSALYLCASSPQGSHTGELFFGEGSRLTVL.